A selection of T cell receptor beta chains follows, all from one sample in a study of blood T cell repertoires in COVID-19. The assay was immunoSEQ multiplex PCR, and TCRdb's table has in-frame clones only and misses some. The sample contains about 87,000 clones, 70% to 90% of which appear only once. Sequencing was carried out using peripheral blood. These receptors originate from a man between 40 and 49 years old with acute or convalescent COVID-19. Each CDR3 is given with its conserved first and last residue. D genes are given only for firm matches. Some rows have no size entry. The others give once, few or many, or a class for an expanded clone.

CASSFERRGSPLHF TGTGCCAGCAGCTTCGAAAGGCGGGGGTCACCCCTCCACTTT 14 . TRBJ1-6 . TRBV5-4
CAWRQGRRTNEKLFF TGTGCCTGGCGACAGGGGAGAAGAACTAATGAAAAACTGTTTTTT 15 TRBD1 TRBJ1-4 . TRBV30
CSVVRGDYNEQFF TGCAGCGTTGTCCGCGGGGACTACAATGAGCAGTTCTTC 13 . TRBJ2-1 . TRBV29-1
CSVPTGSEQFF TGCAGCGTCCCTACAGGGAGTGAGCAGTTCTTC 11 . TRBJ2-1 . TRBV29-1
CAWSVRASGGYNEQFF TGTGCCTGGAGTGTCAGGGCTAGCGGGGGCTACAATGAGCAGTTCTTC 16 TRBD2 TRBJ2-1 . TRBV30
CASSPRTGRTGELFF TGTGCCAGCAGCCCCCGGACAGGCCGCACCGGGGAGCTGTTTTTT 15 TRBD1 TRBJ2-2 . TRBV13
CASSTTGVDYGYTF TGTGCCAGCAGTACGACAGGAGTCGACTATGGCTACACCTTC 14 . TRBJ1-2 . TRBV6-2/TRBV6-3
CAISESNPGTANTEAFF TGTGCCATCAGTGAGTCGAACCCCGGGACAGCGAACACTGAAGCTTTCTTT 17 TRBD1 TRBJ1-1 . TRBV10-3
CASSQDQRGIYGYTF TGTGCCAGCAGCCAAGATCAAAGGGGCATCTATGGCTACACCTTC 15 . TRBJ1-2 . TRBV14
CASSHRTSGDTNEQFF TGTGCCAGCAGCCACAGGACTAGCGGGGACACCAATGAGCAGTTCTTC 16 TRBD2 TRBJ2-1 few TRBV14
CAITAGLEGVNEQFF TGTGCCATCACCGCGGGACTAGAAGGGGTCAATGAGCAGTTCTTC 15 TRBD2 TRBJ2-1 . TRBV10-3
CASKQAGETQYF TGTGCCAGTAAACAAGCGGGAGAGACCCAGTACTTC 12 . TRBJ2-5 . TRBV6-4
CAFRSGLAGGEQFF TGTGCCTTCCGATCGGGACTAGCGGGAGGGGAACAGTTCTTC 14 TRBD2 TRBJ2-1 . TRBV30
CASSQELGGNEQFF TGCGCCAGCAGCCAAGAGTTGGGGGGGAACGAGCAGTTCTTC 14 TRBD2 TRBJ2-1 . TRBV4-1
CASSQSSPTKGGRTGELFF TGTGCCAGCAGCCAATCATCACCCACGAAAGGGGGCCGAACCGGGGAGCTGTTTTTT 19 TRBD1 TRBJ2-2 . TRBV14
CASSERGGDETQYF TGTGCCAGCAGTGAACGGGGGGGGGACGAGACCCAGTACTTC 14 TRBD2 TRBJ2-5 . TRBV6-1
CASSPPGQTGELFF TGTGCCAGCAGTCCTCCGGGACAGACCGGGGAGCTGTTTTTT 14 TRBD1 TRBJ2-2 . TRBV6-4
CASIERGLAGEGGTDTQYF TGTGCCAGCATCGAGAGGGGACTAGCGGGAGAGGGGGGCACAGATACGCAGTATTTT 19 TRBD2 TRBJ2-3 . TRBV7-8
CASSLSAGGTGELFF TGCGCCAGCAGCTTGAGTGCAGGTGGAACCGGGGAGCTGTTTTTT 15 . TRBJ2-2 . TRBV5-1